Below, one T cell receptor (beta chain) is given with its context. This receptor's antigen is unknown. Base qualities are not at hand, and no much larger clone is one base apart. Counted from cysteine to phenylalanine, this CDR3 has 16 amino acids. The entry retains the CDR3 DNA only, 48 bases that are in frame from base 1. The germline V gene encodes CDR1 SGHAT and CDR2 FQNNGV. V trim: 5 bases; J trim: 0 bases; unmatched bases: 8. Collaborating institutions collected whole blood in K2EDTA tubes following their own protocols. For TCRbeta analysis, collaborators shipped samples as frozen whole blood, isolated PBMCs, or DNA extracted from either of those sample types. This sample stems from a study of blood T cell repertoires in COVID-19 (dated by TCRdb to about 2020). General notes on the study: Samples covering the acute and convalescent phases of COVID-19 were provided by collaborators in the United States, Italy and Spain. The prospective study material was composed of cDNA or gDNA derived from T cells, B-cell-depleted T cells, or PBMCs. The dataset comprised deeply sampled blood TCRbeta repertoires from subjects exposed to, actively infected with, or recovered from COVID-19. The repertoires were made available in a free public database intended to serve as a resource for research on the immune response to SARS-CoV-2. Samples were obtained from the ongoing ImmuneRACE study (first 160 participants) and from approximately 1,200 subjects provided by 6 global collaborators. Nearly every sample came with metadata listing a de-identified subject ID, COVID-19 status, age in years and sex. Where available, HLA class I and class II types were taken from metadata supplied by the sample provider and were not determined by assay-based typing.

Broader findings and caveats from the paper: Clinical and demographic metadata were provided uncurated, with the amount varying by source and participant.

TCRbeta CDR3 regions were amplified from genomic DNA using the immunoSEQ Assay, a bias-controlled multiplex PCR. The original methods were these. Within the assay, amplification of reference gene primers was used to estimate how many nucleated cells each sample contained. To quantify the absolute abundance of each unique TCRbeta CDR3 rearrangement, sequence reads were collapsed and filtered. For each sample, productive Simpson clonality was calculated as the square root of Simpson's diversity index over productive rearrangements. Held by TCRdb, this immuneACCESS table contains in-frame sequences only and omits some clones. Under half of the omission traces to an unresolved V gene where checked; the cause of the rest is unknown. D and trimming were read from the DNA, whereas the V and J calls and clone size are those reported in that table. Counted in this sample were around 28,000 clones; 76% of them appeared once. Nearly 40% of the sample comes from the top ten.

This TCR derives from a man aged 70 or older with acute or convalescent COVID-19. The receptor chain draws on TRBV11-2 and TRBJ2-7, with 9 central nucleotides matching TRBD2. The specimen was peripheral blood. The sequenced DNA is TGTGCCAGCAGCAACCGACTAGCGGTCAGCTCCTACGAGCAGTACTTC. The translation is CASSNRLAVSSYEQYF.